One sample yielded the 14 T cell receptor beta chains listed below, sequenced in a study of cytomegalovirus exposure and HLA in healthy donors (dated by TCRdb to 2017 to 2019). The method was the immunoSEQ multiplex PCR assay. A mixture of 60 forward primers for TCR Vbeta segments and 13 reverse primers for TCR Jbeta segments was used in the multiplex PCR. Drawn from immuneACCESS, this table holds only the in-frame rearrangements with V and J called that TCRdb kept. Clones are partly lost; checked studies trace under half to an unresolved V gene and leave the rest unexplained. Present in this sample are about 140,000 clones, about four fifths of which were seen just once. The ten largest clones represent less than 5% of the sample. The sequenced material came from PBMCs. Source of these receptors: a man under 40 in good health.

The chain is built from TRBV14 and TRBJ2-7; no clear D gene. Germline CDR1 is SGHDN and CDR2 is FVKESK. Trimming took 0 bases from V and 6 from J, leaving 3 bases between them. This CDR3 has 11 residues. CDR3 coding DNA: TGTGCCAGCAGCCAAGAGCGCGAGCAGTACTTC. The encoded protein is CASSQEREQYF. The full variable domain, in which reference TRBV14 and TRBJ2-7 provide the parts outside the CDR3, is EAGVTQFPSHSVIEKGQTVTLRCDPISGHDNLYWYRRVMGKEIKFLLHFVKESKQDESGMPNNRFLAERTGGTYSTLKVQPAELEDSGVYFCASSQEREQYFGPGTRLTVT.

This sequence joins TRBV2 and TRBJ2-1, with a weak D call TRBD2 (5 bases). Germline assignment: CDR1 SNHLY and CDR2 FYNNEI. The CDR3 sequence is 13 residues long. V was shortened by 3 bases and J by 9 bases, with 12 bases between the two germline ends. DNA of the CDR3: TGTGCCAGCAGTGAGAATGGACTCCGTGAGCAGTTCTTC. Encoded protein: CASSENGLREQFF.

The chain is built from TRBV4-1 and TRBJ2-7; a weak D match, TRBD1 (6 bases). This CDR3 comprises 16 residues. Germline CDR1 and CDR2: MGHRA and YSYEKL. Deletions cut 1 base from V and 4 bases from J, with 17 bases between. The CDR3 nucleotides read TGCGCCAGCAGCCAAGCCGCCGGGCAGGGGCAGTACGAGCAGTACTTC. It translates to CASSQAAGQGQYEQYF.

The chain joins TRBV6-5 to TRBJ2-7; 10 bases align to TRBD2. CDR3 length: 15 amino acids. Germline-derived CDR1 and CDR2 are MNHEY and SVGAGI. Unmatched junction bases numbered 8, after V lost 5 bases and J lost 4 bases. The CDR3 is CASSHLASGSYEQYF. In DNA, the CDR3 is TGTGCCAGCAGTCACCTCGCTAGCGGGAGTTACGAGCAGTACTTC.

A single count supports this clone. J is TRBJ1-2 and V is TRBV9; possible D gene TRBD1, 6 bases. V was cut by 4 bases and J by 3 bases, with 13 bases left in between. Germline V lookup: CDR1 SGDLS, CDR2 YYNGEE. This CDR3 is 14 amino acids long. CDR3 sequence: CASSPARTDYGYTF. The CDR3 DNA reads as TGTGCCAGCAGCCCAGCCCGGACAGACTATGGCTACACCTTC.

This clone was found once. This rearrangement joins TRBV29-1 to TRBJ2-1, with 7 nucleotides matching TRBD2. Germline lookup yields CDR1 SQVTM and CDR2 ANQGSEA. The CDR3 is made up of 12 amino acids. V lost 4 bases to trimming and J lost 9 bases; unmatched junction nucleotides: 6. The CDR3 DNA is TGCAGCGTTGTAGGGCGGGAGTTTGAGCAGTTCTTC. Protein sequence: CSVVGREFEQFF.

The chain employs TRBV29-1 and TRBJ1-3; 9 positions match TRBD1. The CDR3 length is 14 residues. Germline loops: CDR1 SQVTM, CDR2 ANQGSEA. V gave up 7 bases and J gave up 0 bases; unmatched junction bases: 4. The DNA of the CDR3 is TGCAGCGCCCAGGGACAGGGCTCTGGAAACACCATATATTTT. It is translated as CSAQGQGSGNTIYF.

This clone qualifies as medium-sized. V gene TRBV30 combines with J gene TRBJ2-5; weak D call: TRBD2 (5 bases). Germline V gene lookup returns CDR1 GTSNPN and CDR2 SVGIG (reference sequence). This CDR3 spans 13 amino acids. V gave up 2 bases and J gave up 5 bases, with 12 bases separating them. CDR3 DNA sequence: TGTGCCTGGAGTAGGAATACGGGGGAGACCCAGTACTTC. This gives the protein CAWSRNTGETQYF.

The rearrangement links TRBV19 to TRBJ2-7, with D possibly matching TRBD2 (6 bases). The CDR3 sequence is 14 residues long. The V and J ends lost 1 base and 0 bases respectively, with 7 bases between them. Germline CDR1 LNHDA, CDR2 SQIVND (reference sequence). CDR3 DNA: TGTGCCAGTAGTATAGTCGGGAGCTCCTACGAGCAGTACTTC. It codes for CASSIVGSSYEQYF.

A few counts support this clone. The chain employs TRBV30 and TRBJ2-1; 11 bases line up with TRBD2. This CDR3 has 15 residues. The germline V gene encodes CDR1 GTSNPN and CDR2 SVGIG (reference sequence). The ends lost 3 bases at V and 7 bases at J; junction bases unmatched: 8. CDR3 in amino acids: CAWRLAGGPLNEQFF. CDR3 in DNA: TGTGCCTGGAGGTTAGCGGGAGGGCCTTTGAATGAGCAGTTCTTC.

The sample holds one count of this clone. The chain employs TRBV7-2 and TRBJ2-3; 8 nucleotides agree with TRBD2. V lost 5 bases and J lost 4; bases outside the gene matches: 8. This CDR3 is 15 amino acids long. Germline V gene lookup returns CDR1 SGHTA and CDR2 FQGNSA. CDR3 protein: CASSRRFSGADTQYF. The CDR3 nucleotides read TGTGCCAGCAGCCGGCGGTTTAGCGGGGCAGATACGCAGTATTTT.

This clone was detected once. The gene calls are TRBV28 and TRBJ2-1; no clear D. This CDR3 comprises 14 residues. Trimming removed 5 bases from V and 4 bases from J, with 12 bases in between. Germline CDR1 is MDHEN and CDR2 is SYDVKM. The CDR3 sequence: CASSATTNYNEQFF. The CDR3 DNA sequence: TGTGCCAGCAGTGCTACTACAAATTACAATGAGCAGTTCTTC.

This chain joins TRBV7-9 and TRBJ2-3; D perhaps matches TRBD2 (6 bases). CDR3 length: 19 amino acids. Germline CDR1 is SEHNR and CDR2 is FQNEAQ (reference sequence). V dropped 5 bases and J dropped 2 bases, with 26 bases sitting between them. Written as DNA, the CDR3 is TGTGCCAGCAGCCCCTACTGGCGGGACGTGCAGATTAACACAGATACGCAGTATTTT. It yields the protein CASSPYWRDVQINTDTQYF. Using reference TRBV7-9 and TRBJ2-3 for the parts outside the CDR3, the full variable domain is DTGVSQNPRHKITKRGQNVTFRCDPISEHNRLYWYRQTLGQGPEFLTYFQNEAQLEKSRLLSDRFSAERPKGSFSTLEIQRTEQGDSAMYLCASSPYWRDVQINTDTQYFGPGTRLTVL.

The chain links TRBV5-1 to TRBJ2-1; D not resolved. Trimming cost V 5 bases and J 5 bases, with 11 bases left between them. The CDR3 runs 13 residues. CDR1 SGHRS and CDR2 YFSETQ come from the germline V gene. The CDR3, as DNA: TGCGCCAGCAGGTCTCAGGAAGACAATGAGCAGTTCTTC. This codes for CASRSQEDNEQFF. Looking up the rest from reference TRBV5-1 and TRBJ2-1 gives the full variable domain: KAGVTQTPRYLIKTRGQQVTLSCSPISGHRSVSWYQQTPGQGLQFLFEYFSETQRNKGNFPGRFSGRQFSNSRSEMNVSTLELGDSALYLCASRSQEDNEQFFGPGTRLTVL.